This record looks at one T cell receptor beta chain sequence and its context. The table came from immunoSEQ multiplex PCR; TCRdb's copy has only in-frame clones and leaves some out. The table shows around 68,000 clones, with about 81% occurring only once. This specimen comes from a study of PD-L1 blockade in urothelial cancer. The germline V gene encodes CDR1 MNHEY and CDR2 SVGAGI. V lost 7 bases and J 6 bases, leaving 15 bases between the germline ends. The CDR3 is 14 residues long. The time point denotes: pretreatment peripheral blood. The sequenced sample was PBMCs, obtained around atezolizumab (anti-PD-L1) treatment. The chain combines TRBV6-5 with TRBJ1-4, with D possibly being TRBD1 (5 bases). The TCR was taken from a man aged 65 to 85 with urothelial cancer. The CDR3 region is CASTSVGADEKLFF. In DNA form, the CDR3 reads TGTGCCAGCACCTCCGTTGGGGCCGATGAAAAACTGTTTTTT.